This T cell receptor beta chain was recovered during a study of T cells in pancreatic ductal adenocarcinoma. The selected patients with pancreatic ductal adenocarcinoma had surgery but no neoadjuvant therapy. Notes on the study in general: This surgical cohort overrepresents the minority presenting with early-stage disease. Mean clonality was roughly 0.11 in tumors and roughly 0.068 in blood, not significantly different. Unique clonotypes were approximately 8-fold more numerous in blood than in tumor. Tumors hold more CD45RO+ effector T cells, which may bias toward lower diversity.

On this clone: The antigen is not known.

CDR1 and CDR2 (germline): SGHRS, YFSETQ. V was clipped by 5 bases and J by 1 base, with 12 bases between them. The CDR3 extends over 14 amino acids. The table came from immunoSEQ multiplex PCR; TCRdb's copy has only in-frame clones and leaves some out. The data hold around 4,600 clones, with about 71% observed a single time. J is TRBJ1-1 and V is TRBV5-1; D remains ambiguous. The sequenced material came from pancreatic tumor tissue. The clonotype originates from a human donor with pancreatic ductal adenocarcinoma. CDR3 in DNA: TGCGCCAGCAGTCAATTCACCAGGAACACTGAAGCTTTCTTT. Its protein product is CASSQFTRNTEAFF.